The table lists the clone carrying this T cell receptor (beta chain) with many counts. Antigen specificity is unknown. The sample is drawn from a study of T cells in Graves' hyperthyroidism and ophthalmopathy. Across the whole study: Initial diagnosis, before any treatment, was when peripheral blood was collected. Broader study findings: Blood also contained most expanded thyroid clonotypes above 0.001. Median prediction lead before ophthalmopathy onset was 6.5 months with the model.

PBMCs came from more than 9.5 ml fresh peripheral blood. Looked up from germline, CDR1 is LGHDT and CDR2 is YNNKEL (reference sequence). The CDR3 has 14 amino acids. V trimming: 4 bases; J trimming: 8 bases; junction bases outside the gene matches: 7. From RNA transcripts, TCR beta CDR3 regions were amplified. HTBI primers drove first-round RT-PCR of the TCR CDR3. TCRdb analysed the multiplex PCR reads with MiXCR anew, one entry per CDR3 protein. In the table there are 650,000 to 850,000 distinct CDR3 sequences, around 19% of which are singletons. The V gene is TRBV3-1, the J gene TRBJ2-2; TRBD1 aligns across 7 bases. The sequencing sample was made of blood. This TCR came from a woman between 45 and 60 years old with Graves' hyperthyroidism that later progressed to Graves' ophthalmopathy. CDR3 residues: CASSPDRSEGELFF. The CDR3 coding sequence is TGTGCCAGCAGCCCGGACAGGAGCGAAGGGGAGCTGTTTTTT. The whole variable domain, remainder taken from reference TRBV3-1 and TRBJ2-2, is DTAVSQTPKYLVTQMGNDKSIKCEQNLGHDTMYWYKQDSKKFLKIMFSYNNKELIINETVPNRFSPKSPDKAHLNLHINSLELGDSAVYFCASSPDRSEGELFFGEGSRLTVL.